This record covers a single T cell receptor (beta chain). Its antigen is currently unknown. The definition of stable Graves' hyperthyroidism was no ophthalmopathy progression within 18 months. A 10 ml volume of fresh peripheral blood provided the PBMCs. These data are taken from a study of T cells in Graves' hyperthyroidism and ophthalmopathy. Notes on the study in general: Blood also carried most thyroid clonotypes expanded above 0.001. Model-based prediction identified ophthalmopathy a median about 7 months prior to its onset.

The V and J ends lost 5 bases and 8 bases, in that order; junction bases with no gene match: 5. CDR3 length: 14 residues. Using RNA transcripts as the source, TCR beta CDR3 regions were amplified. TCR CDR3 regions were first amplified by RT-PCR with HTBI primers. TCRdb re-called the multiplex PCR reads through MiXCR, storing one row per CDR3 protein. This sample has 340,000 or so distinct CDR3 sequences, with about 20% found just once. The specimen sequenced was blood. This chain joins TRBV12-3 or TRBV12-4 and TRBJ1-4; 10 positions agree with TRBD1. The clonotype was recovered from a woman between 45 and 65 years old with Graves' hyperthyroidism. The CDR3 DNA sequence: TGTGCCAGCAGTGGGACAGGGGTGGGGGAAAAACTGTTTTTT. The encoded protein is CASSGTGVGEKLFF.